The 18 T cell receptor beta chains given below trace back to one sample, sequenced in a study of blood T cell repertoires in COVID-19. Assay used: immunoSEQ multiplex PCR; TCRdb lists only in-frame clones, some missing. The data contain roughly 230,000 clones, about four fifths of them singletons. The sequenced sample was PBMCs or T cells enriched from blood (not recorded which). The receptors stem from a middle-aged man who had recovered from COVID-19.

The chain carries TRBV2 and TRBJ1-2; the match to TRBD1 covers 9 bases. The V and J ends lost 4 bases and 9 bases, in that order; junction bases with no gene match: 6. The CDR3 extends over 13 amino acids. CDR1 is SNHLY, CDR2 FYNNEI, per germline. CDR3 sequence reads: CASSGRGTGRYTF. The CDR3 DNA follows: TGTGCCAGCAGTGGGCGCGGGACAGGGCGCTACACCTTC.

The chain recombines TRBV11-2 with TRBJ2-2; a weak D match, TRBD1 (5 bases). Germline CDR1 reads SGHAT; CDR2 reads FQNNGV. Trimming took 4 bases from V and 3 from J, leaving 15 bases between them. The CDR3 covers 16 residues. CDR3 DNA sequence: TGTGCCAGCAGCTCCAGCCAGGGATTCGACACCGGGGAGCTGTTTTTT. It encodes CASSSSQGFDTGELFF.

CDR3 DNA: TGTGCCAGCAGTTACGCGGGACAGAGTGGCTACACCTTC. This gives the protein CASSYAGQSGYTF. The V call is TRBV27, the J call TRBJ1-2, with 7 bases fitting TRBD1. The V segment lost 4 bases and the J segment 7 bases; nucleotides outside the gene matches: 6. Per the germline V gene, CDR1 is MNHEY and CDR2 is SMNVEV (reference sequence). The CDR3 loop spans 13 amino acids.

The sample holds a few counts of this clone. The J gene is TRBJ1-5, the V gene TRBV5-8; D gene uncertain. There are 16 residues in the CDR3. Germline CDR1 is SGHTS and CDR2 is YDEGEE. Trimming cost V 3 bases and J 1 base, with 14 bases left between them. CDR3: CASSWAVGTSNQPQHF. In DNA, the CDR3 is TGTGCCAGCAGCTGGGCCGTGGGCACGAGCAATCAGCCCCAGCATTTT.

This chain connects TRBV2 to TRBJ1-1; D gene uncertain. CDR3 length: 13 residues. Trimming left V 8 bases short and J 0 bases short, with 10 bases between. CDR1 SNHLY and CDR2 FYNNEI come from the germline V gene. The CDR3 nucleotides read TGTGCCAGCCTACGGGAAATGAACACTGAAGCTTTCTTT. It specifies CASLREMNTEAFF.

The genes are TRBV7-8 and TRBJ2-7, with 9 bases that match TRBD1. Germline CDR1 is SGHVS and CDR2 is FQNEAQ. The CDR3 extends over 13 amino acids. J gave up 6 bases and V 8 bases, and 8 bases lay outside the gene matches. DNA for the CDR3: TGTGCCAGCGGCCGGGACAGGGTATCCGAGCAGTACTTC. It encodes CASGRDRVSEQYF.

The rearrangement joins TRBV5-8 to TRBJ2-2; 8 bases agree with TRBD2. The germline CDR1 and CDR2 sequences are SGHTS and YDEGEE. The junction had 20 bases not matched to a gene; V was cut back by 4 bases and J by 6 bases. The CDR3 has 19 residues. CDR3 in DNA: TGTGCCAGCAGCGTTACCCCGGGACTAGTTAATCCTGGCGCCGGGGAGCTGTTTTTT. It codes for CASSVTPGLVNPGAGELFF.

This chain links TRBV2 with TRBJ1-1, with TRBD1 matching 7 bases. With 6 bases clipped from V and 11 bases from J, the junction kept 6 bases outside the gene matches. The CDR3 loop spans 11 amino acids. Germline V gene data show CDR1 as SNHLY and CDR2 as FYNNEI. CDR3 protein: CASSRQGEAFF. CDR3 nucleotides: TGTGCCAGCAGCCGACAGGGAGAGGCTTTCTTT.

Ten or more counts support this clone. The chain has TRBV9 and TRBJ2-7; tentatively, D is TRBD1 (5 bases). The CDR3 extends over 14 amino acids. In germline, CDR1 is SGDLS, CDR2 YYNGEE. V lost 0 bases and J lost 3, with 10 bases in between. CDR3: CASSVADRNYEQYF. The CDR3 DNA reads TGTGCCAGCAGCGTAGCCGACAGAAACTACGAGCAGTACTTC.

This sequence joins TRBV3-1 (or the pseudogene TRBV3-2) and TRBJ2-2; 9 nucleotides agree with TRBD1. This CDR3 contains 17 residues. The V gene's germline CDR1 is LGHDT and CDR2 YNNKEL (reference sequence). Trimming cost V 2 bases and J 4 bases; bases outside gene matches: 8. The CDR3 loop is CASSQRGQGGGTGELFF. CDR3 DNA: TGTGCCAGCAGCCAAAGGGGACAGGGTGGCGGCACCGGGGAGCTGTTTTTT.

J is TRBJ1-4 and V is TRBV6-6; D uncertain. V dropped 2 bases and J dropped 7 bases, with 11 bases sitting between them. CDR3 length: 14 amino acids. Germline V gene sequence: CDR1 MNHNY, CDR2 SVGAGI (reference sequence). DNA for the CDR3: TGTGCCAGCAGTTACCCCGGGAAAAGTGAAAAACTGTTTTTT. It translates to CASSYPGKSEKLFF.

This chain joins TRBV2 and TRBJ2-1, with D unclear. Trimming shortened V by 5 bases and J by 10 bases, and 9 bases separated the two germline ends. Germline assignment: CDR1 SNHLY and CDR2 FYNNEI. The CDR3 is 11 residues long. The DNA for the CDR3 is TGTGCCAGCAGTTTGATCGGGGAGCAGTTCTTC. Residues: CASSLIGEQFF.

The gene calls are TRBV3-1 (or the pseudogene TRBV3-2) and TRBJ1-2; 9 bases are a match to TRBD1. CDR3 length: 15 amino acids. Germline lookup yields CDR1 LGHDT and CDR2 YNNKEL (reference sequence). Germline trimming cut 2 bases from V and 8 bases from J; bases unmatched to any gene: 9. CDR3 in amino acids: CASSQTGTGKGGYTF. CDR3 nucleotide sequence: TGTGCCAGCAGCCAAACCGGGACAGGGAAGGGGGGCTACACCTTC.

In its sample, this clone was seen once. This chain joins TRBV5-1 and TRBJ2-5; 9 positions match TRBD2. The germline gives CDR1 SGHRS, CDR2 YFSETQ. V was pared by 4 bases and J by 4 bases, with 8 bases of the junction left unmatched. The CDR3 totals 15 residues. In nucleotides, the CDR3 is TGCGCCAGCAGCCGATCTGGCGGGGGGGGAGAGACCCAGTACTTC. This sequence encodes CASSRSGGGGETQYF.

The chain carries TRBV11-2 and TRBJ2-7; 9 bases line up with TRBD2. Germline V CDR1 and CDR2: SGHAT, FQNNGV. CDR3 length: 15 amino acids. V lost 5 bases and J lost 2; bases outside the gene matches: 7. The CDR3 coding sequence is TGTGCCAGCAGCAAGGAGCGGGGGGAAACCTACGAGCAGTACTTC. It translates to CASSKERGETYEQYF. Full variable domain (remainder filled in from reference TRBV11-2 and TRBJ2-7): EAGVAQSPRYKIIEKRQSVAFWCNPISGHATLYWYQQILGQGPKLLIQFQNNGVVDDSQLPKDRFSAERLKGVDSTLKIQPAKLEDSAVYLCASSKERGETYEQYFGPGTRLTVT.

This rearrangement joins TRBV5-4 to TRBJ2-3; D call uncertain. This CDR3 comprises 15 residues. The V end lost 0 bases, the J end lost 1 base, and 9 bases lay between the germline ends. Germline CDR1 and CDR2: SGHNT and YYREEE (reference sequence). CDR3 bases: TGTGCCAGCAGCTTGGAAGCCGGTCGCACAGATACGCAGTATTTT. Amino acids: CASSLEAGRTDTQYF.

The V gene is TRBV7-2, the J gene TRBJ1-1; D remains ambiguous. CDR1 SGHTA and CDR2 FQGNSA come from the germline V gene. The CDR3 totals 13 residues. The V end was cut by 1 base, the J end by 7 bases, with 10 bases between. The CDR3 region is CASSLDGVREAFF. The CDR3 nucleotides read TGTGCCAGCAGCTTAGACGGGGTTCGTGAAGCTTTCTTT.

The J gene is TRBJ2-3, the V gene TRBV7-2; 12 bases match TRBD2. V lost 5 bases to trimming and J lost 5 bases; unmatched junction nucleotides: 8. Per the germline V gene, CDR1 is SGHTA and CDR2 is FQGNSA. CDR3 length: 16 amino acids. CDR3 DNA: TGTGCCAGCAGCGGTAGACTAGCGGGAGATTTAGATACGCAGTATTTT. Protein product: CASSGRLAGDLDTQYF. The full variable domain, its missing parts supplied by reference TRBV7-2 and TRBJ2-3, is GAGVSQSPSNKVTEKGKDVELRCDPISGHTALYWYRQSLGQGLEFLIYFQGNSAPDKSGLPSDRFSAERTGGSVSTLTIQRTQQEDSAVYLCASSGRLAGDLDTQYFGPGTRLTVL.